This T cell receptor beta chain was identified in a study of cytotoxic CD8 clonotypes in ibrutinib-treated CLL. Trimming pared 0 bases from V and 1 base from J, leaving 10 bases between. Germline-derived CDR1 and CDR2 are SGHVS and FNYEAQ. The CDR3 length is 16 residues. Data came from immunoSEQ multiplex PCR; TCRdb stores just in-frame clones and leaves some out. The sample lists some 310,000 clones, roughly 80% occurring once. Sequencing was performed on PBMCs, taken before ibrutinib treatment. This chain connects TRBV7-6 to TRBJ1-3; perhaps TRBD1 as D (5 bases). The sequence was obtained from a human donor with chronic lymphocytic leukemia. The CDR3 DNA follows: TGTGCCAGCAGCTTAGCCCCCGCAGGGTCTGGAAACACCATATATTTT. Amino acid sequence: CASSLAPAGSGNTIYF.